This record covers a single T cell receptor beta chain. No antigen is known for it. One base away there is no much larger clone; base qualities are not given. The roughly 42 donors, aged about 6 to 95 years, were systemically healthy Caucasian individuals from Russia. About 9.8 milliliters of peripheral blood were drawn from each donor into EDTA-treated Vacutainer tubes. Ficoll-Paque density-gradient centrifugation was used to isolate PBMCs, with at least 6 million per sample. Total RNA was extracted from PBMCs with Trizol reagent, with at least 6 micrograms obtained per sample. For every donor, an aliquot of PBMCs went through flow cytometry to measure the percentages of naive CD45RAhigh/CD27high T cells. Receptor libraries were prepared by 5' RACE. Sequencing was performed on an Illumina HiSeq 2500. A second roughly 6 to 12 cycle PCR used a sample-barcoded 5' primer and a J-beta primer mix. A unique molecular identifier was introduced onto each TCR beta cDNA molecule by a template-switch 5' adaptor carrying 12 random nucleotides. Each sample yielded at least 3 million CDR3-containing paired-end reads. First-strand cDNA synthesis was performed from all RNA using the Mint cDNA synthesis kit, with priming by a TRBC-specific oligonucleotide. Following uracil-DNA glycosylase treatment, all cDNA underwent a first 18-cycle PCR with the universal primers M1SS and BC2_uni_R. For the original study's pipeline: Each sample was normalized by randomly selecting 1 million high-quality reads, each carrying a distinct molecular identifier. Reads with shared molecular identifiers were discarded instead of being binned into consensus sequences. MiTCR, run with a Q25 quality threshold and the strictest error-elimination algorithm, handled CDR3 identification, clonotype clustering and error correction. A nonparametric unseen species model using Euler transformation provided a lower-bound estimate of total TCR beta diversity. Through fastp at Q25 and MiXCR, TCRdb rebuilt clones from the public reads, retaining in-frame beta chains. Duplicate CDR3 protein sequences are folded into a single record with the most common DNA and genes. What appears here as the V and J calls and clone size reflects TCRdb's work, not the paper's. The sample has 730,000 or so distinct CDR3 sequences on record, roughly 44% of them singletons. The top ten constitute about 20% of the sample.

CDR1 is given as MNHEY and CDR2 as SMNVEV, both from the germline V gene (reference sequence). Relative to germline, V is missing 2 bases and J is missing 7 bases, with 10 bases of the junction outside any gene match. From its cysteine to its phenylalanine, the CDR3 spans 15 amino acids. The retained sequence is limited to the CDR3, 45 bases, with the frame set at the first base. These data are taken from a study of blood T cells in healthy people across ages (dated by TCRdb to between 2015 and 2017). With regard to the full study: In model experiments, template switching captured about one uniquely barcoded TCR beta cDNA molecule for every two T cells. The donors were divided into four age groups: young (average around 16 years), middle-aged (under 40), aged (about 61) and long-lived (around 80). Two additional independent replicas of 1 million unique cDNA reads from the same blood draw were analyzed for two donors (one aged 18 to 30 and one aged 80 or older). Donors of different ages were randomly distributed across sequencing lanes to avoid experimental bias. Age-related changes in TCR beta repertoire diversity were measured in the study by deep sequencing normalized with unique cDNA molecular identifiers.

Broader findings and caveats from the paper: Bulk unsorted PBMC profiling prevented conclusive comparison of naive and antigen-experienced compartments. Compared with the aged group, more naive CD4+ T cells, fewer expanded clones and increased TCR diversity were shown by the long-lived group, suggesting age selection. Observed TCR beta diversity per million T cells fell roughly linearly with age, and a significant reduction was already apparent by age roughly 40. Donor CMV infection status was unknown, potentially confounding age-related changes in expanded clonotypes. Estimates of total diversity from one million sequenced T cells were regarded as lower bounds and underestimates. A strong correlation was found between observed TCR beta diversity and the percentage of naive T cells measured by flow cytometry.

The V and J segments used are TRBV27 and TRBJ2-5; TRBD1 aligns with 7 central bases. The clonotype originates from a woman aged 55-70 years in good health. Sequencing was carried out using blood. The CDR3 region reads CASSLKGAKGSTQYF. The DNA reads as follows: TGTGCCAGCAGTTTAAAGGGGGCAAAAGGGTCGACCCAGTACTTC.